This TCR beta chain was recovered during a study of blood T cell repertoires in COVID-19 (dated by TCRdb to about 2020). With regard to the full study: Collaborator samples came from the United States, Italy and Spain and covered acute and convalescent phases of COVID-19. The material from the prospective study consisted of cDNA or gDNA derived from T cells, B-cell-depleted T cells, or PBMCs. Deeply sampled blood TCRbeta repertoires from subjects exposed to, actively infected with, or recovered from COVID-19 were included in the dataset. The repertoires were released in a freely available public database intended as a resource for research on the immune response to SARS-CoV-2. The samples were drawn from two sources: the first 160 participants of the ongoing ImmuneRACE study, and 1,200 or so subjects contributed by 6 global collaborators. Nearly every sample came with metadata listing a de-identified subject ID, COVID-19 status, age in years and sex. Where HLA class I and class II types were available, the types were taken from metadata supplied by the sample provider, not from assay-based typing.

Sequences KGHDR (CDR1) and SFDVKD (CDR2) are obtained from the germline V gene. Inclusive of the bounding cysteine and phenylalanine, the CDR3 is 12 residues long. Only the CDR3 DNA stays, 36 bases, in frame from base 1. Germline trimming: 9 bases from V, 4 bases from J; junction bases outside gene matches: 0. Collaborating institutions collected whole blood in K2EDTA tubes following their own protocols. For TCRbeta analysis, collaborators shipped samples in one of three forms: frozen whole blood, isolated PBMCs, or DNA extracted from either of those sample types. Details on this clone: Its antigen is still unknown. No per-base quality is available; no much larger clone lies one base away.

The study at large found these results: The amount of clinical and demographic metadata varied by source and participant and was provided uncurated.

TCRbeta CDR3 regions were amplified from genomic DNA using the immunoSEQ Assay, a bias-controlled multiplex PCR. As for the original processing: The number of nucleated cells in each sample was estimated from the amplification of reference gene primers within the assay. To quantify the absolute abundance of each unique TCRbeta CDR3 rearrangement, sequence reads were collapsed and filtered. For each sample, productive Simpson clonality was calculated as the square root of Simpson's diversity index over productive rearrangements. TCRdb stores this immuneACCESS table with in-frame sequences only. Part of the clones is absent; in the studies checked, under half of the shortfall reflects unresolved V genes, and no reason is known for the rest. That table furnishes V, J and clone size, whereas the DNA furnished D and trimming. For this sample there are under 300,000 clones; approximately 86% appear just once. The leading ten clones occupy 3.6% of the sample.

The V and J genes are TRBV24-1 and TRBJ2-3; 10 junctional bases match TRBD2. The sequencing sample was made of peripheral blood. The TCR was taken from a man between 18 and 35 years old with active or convalescent COVID-19. The CDR3 protein is CATGTSADTQYF. The DNA sequence is as follows: TGTGCCACCGGGACTAGCGCAGATACGCAGTATTTT.